Following are 2 T cell receptor beta chains from one sample sequenced in a study of technical replicates of blood from a handful of donors. The data were produced by immunoSEQ multiplex PCR, yet TCRdb's version contains in-frame clones alone and is incomplete. This sample has 95,000 or so clones, with approximately 96% found just once. The specimen sequenced was T cells isolated from PBMCs. These receptors originate from a human donor in good health.

This chain connects TRBV11-2 to TRBJ1-5; tentatively, D is TRBD1 (5 bases). Trimming removed 0 bases from V and 7 bases from J, with 19 bases in between. CDR1 and CDR2 from the germline V gene are SGHAT and FQNNGV. The CDR3 totals 17 residues. The CDR3 sequence is CASSLDRLGGSAQPQHF. CDR3 DNA sequence: TGTGCCAGCAGCTTAGATAGACTCGGGGGAAGTGCCCAGCCCCAGCATTTT.

The V call is TRBV5-4, the J call TRBJ2-7, with D possibly being TRBD1 (6 bases). CDR1 is SGHNT and CDR2 is YYREEE in the germline V gene (reference sequence). This CDR3 spans 11 amino acids. CDR3 DNA sequence: TGTGCTGCTCAGGGGCTGGGCGAGCAGTACTTC. This codes for CAAQGLGEQYF.